This record concerns one T cell receptor (beta chain) sequence. What it binds is unknown. Primers included in the PCR were 60 Vbeta and 13 Jbeta primers. Some clones are missing from TCRdb's copy, which holds only in-frame ones; the method was immunoSEQ multiplex PCR. The data contain 200,000 to 250,000 clones, 70% to 80% of them singletons. Trimming removed 3 bases from V and 4 bases from J, with 12 bases in between. This CDR3 comprises 15 residues. Looked up from germline, CDR1 is MDHEN and CDR2 is SYDVKM. The record originates from a study of cytomegalovirus exposure and HLA in healthy donors. Findings of the study overall: More clonal expansion characterized HLA-associated TCR beta chains than equally common others in a later analysis.

The chain couples TRBV28 to TRBJ2-2; maybe TRBD1 (6 bases). Source material: PBMCs. This sequence was found in a male donor in good health and CMV-seronegative. Here the CDR3 DNA reads TGTGCCAGCAGTTTCCCAGGACAGTTCACCGGGGAGCTGTTTTTT. Translated, it gives CASSFPGQFTGELFF.